This record concerns one TCR beta chain sequence. What it binds is not known. This CDR3 region has 14 residues. Trimming shortened V by 6 bases and J by 6 bases, and 18 bases separated the two germline ends. CDR1 is SGHRS and CDR2 is YFSETQ in the germline V gene. The protocol was immunoSEQ multiplex PCR, while the TCRdb copy is restricted to in-frame clones and leaves out a portion. The sample holds fewer than 120,000 clones, just under 95% seen once. The sample belongs to a study of T cell responses to AZD1222 COVID-19 vaccine. Study outcomes and limitations: With two AZD1222 doses given, Spike-specific TCR breadth and depth both rose.

The sequences come from peripheral blood, collected 28 days after the second AZD1222 dose. This chain uses TRBV5-1 with TRBJ1-2; tentative D call: TRBD1 (6 bases). This TCR was recovered from an adult who received the AZD1222 COVID-19 vaccine. The CDR3 loop reads CASTWGQGRDGYTF. For the CDR3, the DNA is TGCGCCAGCACCTGGGGCCAGGGGAGGGATGGCTACACCTTC.